The following is a T cell receptor (beta chain) sequence with its context. What it recognizes is unknown. This specimen comes from a study of cytomegalovirus exposure and HLA in healthy donors. For the study at large: An earlier analysis identified more than 95 million unique TCR beta sequences in about 200 million T cells. General study points: Some V segments (TRBV6-2 and TRBV6-3 among them) were excluded as indistinguishable. Overall, approximately 150 TCR beta chains were annotated as cytomegalovirus-associated.

These donors, healthy bone marrow donors, were studied. The PCR was carried out with 60 Vbeta primers and 13 Jbeta primers. Data came from immunoSEQ multiplex PCR; TCRdb stores just in-frame clones and leaves some out. This sample has about 100,000 clones, with over 65% found just once. CDR1 and CDR2 (germline): MNHNY, SVGAGI (reference sequence). Trimming removed 6 bases from V and 2 bases from J, with 19 bases in between. The CDR3 is 16 amino acids. The sample consisted of PBMCs. The TCR originated in a woman between 55 and 75 years old in good health and CMV-seronegative. The chain employs TRBV6-6 and TRBJ1-1, with D possibly being TRBD1 (6 bases). For the CDR3, the DNA is TGTGCCAGCAGCGCCAGGGGACCGACAGGTAACACTGAAGCTTTCTTT. Protein product: CASSARGPTGNTEAFF.